This entry concerns a single T cell receptor (beta chain). This sample stems from a study of blood T cell repertoires in COVID-19. Overall study: Collection of acute and convalescent COVID-19 samples took place in the United States, Italy and Spain. PBMCs, B-cell-depleted T cells, or T cells provided the cDNA or gDNA that made up the material.

In the original processing: Nucleated cell number was recorded as an estimate derived from reference gene primer amplification. Only in-frame clones appear in the TCRdb table, and some are missing; sequencing was by immunoSEQ multiplex PCR. The DNA gave D and trimming, while V, J and clone size come from that table. This sample has about 180,000 clones, with about four fifths found just once. The CDR3 spans 13 residues. Trimming stripped 1 base from V and 3 bases from J, with 7 bases between. Germline V CDR1 and CDR2: SGHRS, YFSETQ. V is TRBV5-1 and J is TRBJ2-5, with D hard to call. Specimen: peripheral blood. The receptor was derived from a man between 65 and 79 years old with active or convalescent COVID-19. CDR3 bases: TGCGCCAGCAGCTTGAAACGCGAAGAGACCCAGTACTTC. This translates into CASSLKREETQYF.